These 16 T cell receptor beta chains came from one sample sequenced in a study of T cell responses to AZD1222 COVID-19 vaccine. Sequenced by immunoSEQ multiplex PCR; TCRdb stores in-frame clones only, minus some. The sample comprises fewer than 75,000 clones, around 90% of which are singletons, and 6.3% rests with the top ten. The sequences come from peripheral blood, collected 28 days after the second dose of the MenACWY control vaccine. These receptors came from an adult who received the MenACWY meningococcal vaccine as a control.

This clone was picked up a small number of times. J is TRBJ2-2 and V is TRBV11-2, with D possibly being TRBD1 or TRBD2 (5 bases each). This CDR3 spans 14 amino acids. Germline V gene data show CDR1 as SGHAT and CDR2 as FQNNGV. Trimming took off 1 base at V and 5 bases at J, with 8 bases between the two ends. The CDR3 nucleotides read TGTGCCAGCAGCTTAGTGGGACGGACCGGGGAGCTGTTTTTT. Translating gives CASSLVGRTGELFF.

In DNA form, the CDR3 reads TGTGCCAGCAGCGTAGCGCGGCTAGCGGGAAGCTCTGGGGCCAACGTCCTGACTTTC. This encodes CASSVARLAGSSGANVLTF. The gene calls are TRBV9 and TRBJ2-6, with 9 positions matching TRBD2. V gave up 0 bases and J gave up 0 bases; unmatched junction bases: 7. Per the germline V gene, CDR1 is SGDLS and CDR2 is YYNGEE. The length of the CDR3 is 19 residues.

The V and J genes are TRBV29-1 and TRBJ2-7; no clear D gene. V dropped 4 bases and J dropped 5 bases, with 6 bases sitting between them. CDR1 SQVTM and CDR2 ANQGSEA come from the germline V gene. CDR3 size: 10 residues. In DNA, the CDR3 is TGCAGCGTTGGGTCAGACGAGCAGTACTTC. Amino acids: CSVGSDEQYF.

The V call is TRBV5-1, the J call TRBJ2-3; D gene ambiguous. V was clipped by 0 bases and J by 6 bases, with 2 bases between them. Germline CDR1 SGHRS, CDR2 YFSETQ. The CDR3 is made up of 11 amino acids. CDR3 DNA: TGCGCCAGCAGCTTGGGGGATACGCAGTATTTT. This encodes CASSLGDTQYF.

This clone was observed once. The J gene is TRBJ2-5, the V gene TRBV29-1, with D maybe TRBD2 (5 bases). V was shortened by 4 bases and J by 2 bases, with 8 bases between the two germline ends. The CDR3 totals 12 residues. The germline gives CDR1 SQVTM, CDR2 ANQGSEA. This CDR3 reads CSVVRAQETQYF. CDR3 sequence (DNA): TGCAGCGTTGTGCGGGCGCAAGAGACCCAGTACTTC.

This chain connects TRBV5-4 to TRBJ1-2; unclear D gene. Trimming removed 0 bases at V and 1 base at J, with 4 bases between. The CDR3 spans 13 residues. CDR1 and CDR2 (germline): SGHNT, YYREEE (reference sequence). The CDR3 sequence: CASSLDSNYGYTF. CDR3 DNA: TGTGCCAGCAGCTTGGACAGTAACTATGGCTACACCTTC. Using reference TRBV5-4 and TRBJ1-2 for the parts outside the CDR3, the full variable domain is ETGVTQSPTHLIKTRGQQVTLRCSSQSGHNTVSWYQQALGQGPQFIFQYYREEENGRGNFPPRFSGLQFPNYSSELNVNALELDDSALYLCASSLDSNYGYTFGSGTRLTVV.

The chain employs TRBV5-6 and TRBJ2-7; no definite D call. V lost 4 bases to trimming and J lost 0 bases, with 5 bases between them. Germline V gene lookup returns CDR1 SGHDT and CDR2 YYEEEE. The CDR3 runs 12 residues. The CDR3 DNA sequence: TGTGCCAGCAGCGCCAGCTCCTACGAGCAGTACTTC. As protein: CASSASSYEQYF.

The CDR3 protein is CASSVKGGEGTEAFF. The CDR3 coding sequence is TGTGCCAGCTCTGTCAAGGGGGGGGAAGGCACTGAAGCTTTCTTT. This rearrangement joins TRBV18 to TRBJ1-1; D is perhaps TRBD1 (6 bases). The CDR3 has 15 residues. V lost 6 bases, J lost 4 bases, and 18 bases lay in between. The germline V gene encodes CDR1 KGHSH and CDR2 LQKENI.

The chain is built from TRBV6-4 and TRBJ2-1; TRBD2 might be the D (6 bases). Trimming pared 2 bases from V and 12 bases from J, leaving 14 bases between. CDR1 MRHNA and CDR2 SNTAGT come from the germline V gene. CDR3 size: 13 residues. The CDR3 reads CASSDREMGRQFF. The CDR3 DNA reads TGTGCCAGCAGTGACCGGGAGATGGGGAGGCAGTTCTTC.

V gene TRBV6-5 combines with J gene TRBJ2-5; D is ambiguous. Trimming removed 5 bases from V and 5 bases from J, with 6 bases in between. CDR1 and CDR2 (germline): MNHEY, SVGAGI. This CDR3 has 11 amino acids. CDR3 in DNA: TGTGCCAGCAGTCCCCGGGAGACCCAGTACTTC. It yields the protein CASSPRETQYF.

In this sample, this clone turned up a few times. V usage is TRBV29-1 and J usage is TRBJ2-1; the D gene could be TRBD1 or TRBD2 (5 bases each). The CDR3 spans 13 residues. Germline V gives CDR1 SQVTM, CDR2 ANQGSEA. The CDR3 spells CSLGLLRGDEQFF. CDR3 in DNA: TGCAGTCTTGGCCTTCTCCGGGGCGATGAGCAGTTCTTC.

This clone was recorded once. V usage is TRBV7-9 and J usage is TRBJ2-3; 8 bases are a match to TRBD1. Germline CDR1 reads SEHNR; CDR2 reads FQNEAQ (reference sequence). This CDR3 region has 16 residues. The ends lost 3 bases at V and 2 bases at J; junction bases unmatched: 7. CDR3 bases: TGTGCCAGCAGCTTCTATCCAGGGGGCGCCACAGATACGCAGTATTTT. It codes for CASSFYPGGATDTQYF. The full variable domain, with the rest looked up from reference TRBV7-9 and TRBJ2-3, is DTGVSQNPRHKITKRGQNVTFRCDPISEHNRLYWYRQTLGQGPEFLTYFQNEAQLEKSRLLSDRFSAERPKGSFSTLEIQRTEQGDSAMYLCASSFYPGGATDTQYFGPGTRLTVL.

V gene TRBV24-1 combines with J gene TRBJ1-5; D possibly corresponds to TRBD1 (6 bases). The CDR3 loop spans 15 amino acids. Trimming took off 7 bases at V and 7 bases at J, with 19 bases between the two ends. Germline V gene lookup returns CDR1 KGHDR and CDR2 SFDVKD. CDR3 DNA sequence: TGTGCCACCAGCGAGGGGGAGGGAGCTTACCAGCCCCAGCATTTT. This gives the protein CATSEGEGAYQPQHF.

The rearrangement links TRBV29-1 to TRBJ2-5; no reliable D call. The CDR3 has 10 residues. Germline V CDR1 and CDR2: SQVTM, ANQGSEA. V dropped 8 bases and J dropped 2 bases, with 6 bases sitting between them. In DNA, the CDR3 is TGCAGCTCCGGGCAAGAGACCCAGTACTTC. Residues: CSSGQETQYF.

This clone was observed a handful of times. The rearrangement joins TRBV18 to TRBJ2-7, with D possibly being TRBD1 (6 bases). Germline V gene lookup returns CDR1 KGHSH and CDR2 LQKENI. V dropped 6 bases and J dropped 0 bases, with 15 bases sitting between them. The CDR3 has 15 residues. The CDR3 DNA is TGTGCCAGCTCGACCGGACAGAGAACCTCCTACGAGCAGTACTTC. It translates to CASSTGQRTSYEQYF.

CDR3 DNA: TGTGCCAGCAGCCAAGGGACAAACGGCCAGCCCCAGCATTTT. Amino acid sequence: CASSQGTNGQPQHF. V gene TRBV16 combines with J gene TRBJ1-5; D is perhaps TRBD1 (6 bases). Germline V gene sequence: CDR1 KGHSY, CDR2 FQNENV. This CDR3 comprises 14 residues. The ends were cut back, 2 bases at V and 7 bases at J, with 12 bases in the middle. The full variable domain, in which reference TRBV16 and TRBJ1-5 provide the parts outside the CDR3, is GEEVAQTPKHLVRGEGQKAKLYCAPIKGHSYVFWYQQVLKNEFKFLISFQNENVFDETGMPKERFSAKCLPNSPCSLEIQATKLEDSAVYFCASSQGTNGQPQHFGDGTRLSIL.